Given below is one TCR beta chain in context. During active infection, Seattle patients enrolled and were then monitored through disease. This entry belongs to a study of blood T cell repertoires in COVID-19. In the study's own analysis: Estimated nucleated cell counts came from reference gene primer amplification. Using immunoSEQ multiplex PCR, the repertoire was profiled, and TCRdb retains in-frame clones only, with some absent. V and J calls and clone size come straight from that table; D and trimming were deduced from the DNA. Found here are some 290,000 clones, around 90% of them singletons; the top ten hold around 1%. V was trimmed by 1 base and J by 4 bases, leaving 13 bases between them. There are 16 residues in the CDR3. The germline CDR1 and CDR2 sequences are SGHTA and FQGNSA.

Sequencing input: peripheral blood. This TCR was recovered from a woman in her forties with COVID-19, enrolled during active disease. V and J are TRBV7-2 and TRBJ2-2; tentatively, D is TRBD2 (5 bases). CDR3 loop: CASSLVATSSTGELFF. CDR3 nucleotides: TGTGCCAGCAGCTTAGTGGCCACTAGTTCCACCGGGGAGCTGTTTTTT.